The 14 T cell receptor beta chains below all came from one sample that was sequenced in a study of T cells in Graves' hyperthyroidism and ophthalmopathy (dated by TCRdb to between 2018 and 2020). Receptor amplification or capture employed multiplex PCR. The instrument was an Illumina HiSeq 2000. The TCR beta CDR3 regions were amplified from the RNA transcripts. The first round of RT-PCR for the TCR CDR3 was performed with the HTBI primer set and the Qiagen OneStep RT-PCR kit. TCRdb cleaned the public reads at Q25 with fastp, built clones with MiXCR and kept in-frame beta chains. Each CDR3 protein appears once, grouped with its most common genes and DNA. Counted in this sample were about 600,000 distinct CDR3 sequences; over 12% of them appeared once. The ten most abundant clones make up less than 9% of the sample. Sequencing was done on a sample of blood. These receptors were taken from a woman in her late teens or twenties with Graves' ophthalmopathy.

This clonotype has ten or more counts. The rearrangement links TRBV3-1 to TRBJ1-2; D call uncertain. The germline V gene encodes CDR1 LGHDT and CDR2 YNNKEL (reference sequence). Trimming took 3 bases from V and 2 from J, leaving 7 bases between them. This CDR3 comprises 13 residues. CDR3 in amino acids: CASSHPQNYGYTF. The CDR3 nucleotides are TGTGCCAGCAGCCATCCACAAAACTATGGCTACACCTTC.

Many counts were recorded for this clonotype. The rearrangement links TRBV18 to TRBJ1-5; weak D call: TRBD1 (6 bases). The CDR3 has 15 residues. The V gene lost 2 bases and the J gene lost 5 bases, with 13 bases spanning the gap. Germline CDR1 reads KGHSH; CDR2 reads LQKENI. The CDR3 DNA is TGTGCCAGCTCACCAGGTACGGCAGGGGATCAGCCCCAGCATTTT. Protein sequence: CASSPGTAGDQPQHF.

The CDR3 region is CASSYPGGRNQPQHF. The CDR3 nucleotides are TGTGCCAGCAGTTACCCGGGGGGGAGAAATCAGCCCCAGCATTTT. This sequence joins TRBV6-2 or TRBV6-3 and TRBJ1-5; TRBD1 might be the D (5 bases). Germline lookup yields CDR1 MNHEY and CDR2 SVGEGT. The CDR3 contains 15 residues. V was trimmed by 2 bases and J by 4 bases, leaving 12 bases between them.

This clonotype was counted at least ten times. This sequence joins TRBV12-3 or TRBV12-4 and TRBJ2-7, with 7 nucleotides matching TRBD2. This CDR3 comprises 16 residues. J lost 2 bases, V lost 1 base, and 8 bases had no gene match. CDR3 in DNA: TGTGCCAGCAGTTTAGGGTCGGCTAGCGGTGCCTACGAGCAGTACTTC. This gives the protein CASSLGSASGAYEQYF.

The chain has TRBV6-1 and TRBJ2-7, with D perhaps TRBD1 or TRBD2 (5 bases each). The length of the CDR3 is 14 residues. V was trimmed by 7 bases and J by 5 bases, leaving 18 bases between them. CDR1 MNHNS and CDR2 SASEGT come from the germline V gene. CDR3 bases: TGTGCCAGCAACCCGGGACCGCCTTTCCACGAGCAGTACTTC. Translated: CASNPGPPFHEQYF.

This clonotype has ten or more counts. CDR3 loop: CAISTFATSGIYNEQFF. CDR3 in DNA: TGTGCCATCAGTACCTTCGCCACTAGCGGTATTTACAATGAGCAGTTCTTC. The chain recombines TRBV10-3 with TRBJ2-1, with 8 bases identical to TRBD2. Trimming removed 5 bases from V and 4 bases from J; junction bases left unmatched: 13. The CDR3 extends over 17 amino acids. The germline V gene has CDR1 ENHRY and CDR2 SYGVKD.

The rearrangement uses TRBV19 and TRBJ1-5; 7 bases fit TRBD1. CDR3 length equals 15 residues. Germline V gene lookup returns CDR1 LNHDA and CDR2 SQIVND (reference sequence). V shed 6 bases and J 2 bases; nucleotides not matched to a gene: 7. CDR3 region: CASSTGASGNQPQHF. CDR3 DNA: TGTGCCAGTAGCACAGGGGCGTCGGGCAATCAGCCCCAGCATTTT.

This clonotype was recorded at least ten times. This chain connects TRBV12-3 or TRBV12-4 to TRBJ1-1; weak D call: TRBD1 (5 bases). Deletions cut 5 bases from V and 1 base from J, with 11 bases between. This CDR3 has 14 residues. The CDR3 DNA sequence: TGTGCCAGCAGTAGGAGGCAGGGGAACACTGAAGCTTTCTTT. This translates into CASSRRQGNTEAFF.

In this sample, this clonotype turned up many times. The chain links TRBV12-3 or TRBV12-4 to TRBJ2-3, with 8 bases aligning to TRBD1. With V trimmed by 5 bases and J by 2 bases, 6 bases remained unmatched. The length of the CDR3 is 15 residues. CDR3 in amino acids: CASSSRGRVTDTQYF. DNA of the CDR3: TGTGCCAGCAGTAGCAGGGGGCGGGTCACAGATACGCAGTATTTT.

A word on this clonotype: This may be a read error, as it is one base from a much larger clone. The CDR3 loop is CSANHGTSGSYEQYF. Written as DNA, the CDR3 is TGCAGTGCCAACCACGGGACTAGCGGCTCTTACGAGCAGTACTTC. V usage is TRBV20-1 and J usage is TRBJ2-7; TRBD2 agrees at 11 bases. The V segment lost 6 bases and the J segment 4 bases; nucleotides outside the gene matches: 11. The germline CDR1 and CDR2 sequences are DFQATT and SNEGSKA (reference sequence). The CDR3 is 15 residues long.

This clonotype has just a few counts. The chain is built from TRBV6-5 and TRBJ2-7, with no clear D. V lost 0 bases to trimming and J lost 2 bases, with 8 bases between them. Germline CDR1 is MNHEY and CDR2 is SVGAGI. The CDR3 consists of 14 residues. The CDR3 nucleotides are TGTGCCAGCAGTTACTCGGGCGAGACCTACGAGCAGTACTTC. Protein product: CASSYSGETYEQYF.

This clonotype was found a few times. V is TRBV14 and J is TRBJ1-1; D is unclear. CDR1 is SGHDN, CDR2 FVKESK, per germline. The CDR3 is 15 amino acids. The ends were cut back, 0 bases at V and 0 bases at J, with 8 bases in the middle. CDR3 protein: CASSQEKGLNTEAFF. The CDR3 DNA sequence: TGTGCCAGCAGCCAAGAAAAAGGACTGAACACTGAAGCTTTCTTT.

This clonotype was detected ten times or more. The chain joins TRBV6-1 to TRBJ1-2, with 7 bases aligning to TRBD1. Germline CDR1 and CDR2: MNHNS and SASEGT. J was trimmed by 4 bases and V by 0 bases; bases with no gene match: 5. The CDR3 length is 15 residues. CDR3 sequence reads: CASSEASQGSYGYTF. The CDR3 bases are TGTGCCAGCAGTGAAGCTTCACAGGGGAGCTATGGCTACACCTTC.

In this sample, this clonotype turned up many times. The V call is TRBV7-2, the J call TRBJ2-5; no reliable D call. The CDR3 loop spans 13 amino acids. Between the trimmed V and J ends, which lost 5 bases and 1 base, there was a span of 8 bases. The germline gives CDR1 SGHTA, CDR2 FQGNSA. The DNA of the CDR3 is TGTGCCAGCAGCCGACCCCTCCAAGAGACCCAGTACTTC. Translating gives CASSRPLQETQYF.